This T cell receptor beta chain came from a study of beta chain features in type 1 diabetes. Whole-study findings and limits: The VDJ junctions of type 1 diabetes patients carried fewer insertions and more deletions. For Type 1 diabetes patients, all four CD4+ subsets carried TCRB CDR3s that were moderately but significantly shorter.

The CDR3 is made up of 12 amino acids. The V end lost 3 bases, the J end lost 10 bases, and 13 bases lay between the germline ends. Germline V lookup: CDR1 SGHDT, CDR2 YYEEEE. The investigators reverse transcribed all of the isolated RNA, so they sequenced expressed TCRB transcripts. Regulatory, naive and central memory T cell samples averaged around 3.6 million reads. Libraries were prepared by immunoSEQ multiplex PCR; TCRdb keeps only in-frame clonotypes and omits some of them. Altogether more than 100,000 clones are present, around 8.8% being singletons, with the ten largest covering 0.6% to 0.9%. This clone was counted only a few times. Its antigen is currently unknown.

The receptor's source is a man aged 25 to 40 with type 1 diabetes. The chain uses TRBV5-6 and TRBJ1-1; tentatively, D is TRBD1 (6 bases). Sequencing was carried out using central memory CD4+ T cells from blood. The CDR3 sequence is CASSWGTSGAFF. The CDR3 region has the DNA TGTGCCAGCAGCTGGGGGACATCGGGAGCTTTCTTT.